This TCR beta chain derives from a study of patients and donors after allogeneic stem cell transplantation. The CDR3 is made up of 13 amino acids. The V and J ends lost 7 bases and 1 base, in that order; junction bases with no gene match: 4. In TCRdb, the RT-PCR reads were re-called with MiXCR into one record per CDR3 protein. The data show 150,000 to 250,000 distinct CDR3 sequences, 41% seen once. The chain employs TRBV12-3 or TRBV12-4 and TRBJ2-7, with TRBD2 matching over 7 bases. Specimen: blood, either unsorted or a sorted T cell fraction (not recorded which). The receptor was derived from a human donor who was either an allogeneic HSCT recipient or a stem cell or donor lymphocyte infusion donor (not recorded which). It is not recorded whose cells these are; they may come from a transplant donor. Here the CDR3 DNA reads TGTGCCAGCACTAGCGGCGTTTCCTACGAGCAGTACTTC. Encoded protein: CASTSGVSYEQYF.